This TCR beta chain was obtained from a study of beta chain features in type 1 diabetes (dated by TCRdb to between 2017 and 2018). Background on the whole study: Mean age, gender distribution, total cell number and subset yield did not differ between patients and healthy donors. A total of about 100,000,000 sorted cells were examined across all samples, and RNA yield correlated strongly with the number of cells per subset. Naive and central memory subsets were obtained from all 30 or so donors, but regulatory and stem cell-like memory subsets were isolated from only 8 patients and 8 healthy donors. The study compared TCRB repertoires of sorted circulating CD4+ T cell subsets between recently diagnosed type 1 diabetes patients and matched healthy donors.

To note about this clone: Its antigen is still unknown. No much larger clone exists at a distance of one base, and base qualities are not known.

The High Capacity cDNA Reverse Transcription Kit was used to reverse transcribe all of the isolated RNA, meaning that expressed TCRB transcripts were what got sequenced. Deep immunoSEQ sequencing was applied to naive, central memory and regulatory T cell samples, giving an average of approximately 4 million total reads per sample. After sorted cells were lysed in RLT buffer, RNA was extracted with DNase-treated RNeasy Micro or Mini kits, with the choice depending on cell number. To prevent cross-contamination, each cell subset was processed individually, whereas patient and healthy donor samples were processed jointly. The immunoSEQ multiplex PCR was used to amplify TCRB sequences from cDNA, yielding 87-bp fragments that span the CDR3 region. Amplicons were sequenced on the Illumina HiSeq platform. The original pipeline was this. PCR bias was computationally corrected using synthetic template baselines, reads within Hamming distance 2 were collapsed, and singletons that could not be merged were discarded. Reads were aligned against IMGT to assign V, D and J genes, CDR3 length and insertions or deletions at six rearrangement sites. Clonotype counts were normalized to sorted cell number within each subset before computing true diversity and Gini coefficients with the tcR R package. The overlap coefficient, calculated on TCRB nucleotide sequences, was used to measure repertoire sharing. What TCRdb holds here is the immuneACCESS table cut down to in-frame rearrangements. Part of the clones is not present; checked against another copy, under half of the missing clones reflect an unresolved V gene, and the others are unexplained. Clone size and V and J calls were adopted from that table, with D and trimming inferred from the DNA. This sample has 140,000 to 150,000 clones in its table, and 48% of those were observed once. The top ten hold approximately 0.4% of the sample.

Trimming removed 2 bases from V and 4 bases from J, leaving 17 bases between the germline ends. Inclusive of the bounding cysteine and phenylalanine, the CDR3 is 16 residues long. Only CDR3 DNA is held: 48 bases, read in frame from base 1. The CDR1 and CDR2 encoded by the germline V gene are SGHTA and FQGNSA. Study-wide conclusions, independent of this receptor: HLA sub-analyses involved small numbers of individuals, so any influence of HLA type on TCRB rearrangement remained unresolved. Fewer insertions and more nucleotide deletions at VDJ recombination sites were observed in patients with type 1 diabetes, implying thymic rearrangement abnormalities. PCR may preferentially amplify shorter templates, but because patient and control samples were amplified and corrected together, any resulting skew would affect both groups equally. In all four CD4+ subsets, TCRB CDR3 length was moderately but significantly shorter in type 1 diabetes patients. Sequencing cDNA rather than genomic DNA could over-represent highly expressing activated cells, although activation and CD3 levels did not differ between groups. The naive, central memory and regulatory TCRB repertoires appeared to resemble one another more closely among patients than among healthy donors.

Each donor gave one peripheral blood draw, averaging approximately 0.12 L, which was collected into heparinised tubes. Using a panel that included CD45RO, CCR7, CD25, CD127, CD95 and CD27, naive, central memory, regulatory and stem cell-like memory CD4+ T cells were sorted on a BD FACSAria II. A purity above 98% was achieved for all sorted populations. PBMCs were isolated right away by Lymphoprep density gradient centrifugation and were stained directly, without culture. To minimize batch effects, samples were stained and sorted in pairs, one healthy donor with one patient per experiment. The sample was Tregs from blood. The sample's cell subset or site, from its label and the paper: regulatory CD4+ T cells. This TCR came from a young man in good health. The rearrangement joined TRBV7-2 to TRBJ1-2; the D gene is unclear. The CDR3 reads as follows: CASSLFQAITSYGYTF. The bases are TGTGCCAGCAGCTTATTTCAGGCCATTACCAGCTATGGCTACACCTTC.